One sample yielded the 24 T cell receptor beta chains listed below, sequenced in a study of a mutant IDH1 vaccine in newly diagnosed glioma. Time point reported: baseline, week 1 (first vaccination visit). The treatment was: pre-vaccination baseline after standard-of-care therapy. Sequenced by immunoSEQ multiplex PCR; TCRdb stores in-frame clones only, minus some. The data hold 50,000 to 65,000 clones, with about four fifths observed a single time. Material: PBMCs, obtained from a glioma patient treated with radiotherapy, temozolomide or both. These receptors were collected from a man aged 18 to 30 with glioma.

This clone was counted a few times. The V call is TRBV30, the J call TRBJ1-5; perhaps TRBD1 as D (6 bases). The CDR3 covers 16 residues. The germline V and J ends were trimmed by 0 bases and 1 base, with 13 bases remaining between them. CDR1 GTSNPN and CDR2 SVGIG come from the germline V gene (reference sequence). The CDR3 region is CAWSVLGQPSNQPQHF. The CDR3 DNA follows: TGTGCCTGGAGTGTACTAGGACAGCCAAGCAATCAGCCCCAGCATTTT.

The V and J genes are TRBV19 and TRBJ1-5; maybe TRBD1 (5 bases). Trimming shortened V by 5 bases and J by 4 bases, and 15 bases separated the two germline ends. This CDR3 spans 15 amino acids. Germline V gene sequence: CDR1 LNHDA, CDR2 SQIVND (reference sequence). This CDR3 is CASSRIRDDNQPQHF. In DNA form, the CDR3 reads TGTGCCAGTAGTCGAATCCGGGACGATAATCAGCCCCAGCATTTT.

V and J are TRBV2 and TRBJ1-2, with D unresolved. Germline CDR1 reads SNHLY; CDR2 reads FYNNEI. Trimming pared 4 bases from V and 6 bases from J, leaving 6 bases between. This CDR3 comprises 11 residues. CDR3 residues: CASSAPNGYTF. The DNA for the CDR3 is TGTGCCAGCAGTGCCCCCAATGGCTACACCTTC.

V usage is TRBV27 and J usage is TRBJ2-5, with D possibly matching TRBD1 (6 bases). This CDR3 spans 14 amino acids. Trimming removed 4 bases at V and 3 bases at J, with 12 bases between. Germline V gene data show CDR1 as MNHEY and CDR2 as SMNVEV (reference sequence). The CDR3 loop is CASSSTGREETQYF. The CDR3 DNA follows: TGTGCCAGCAGTTCGACAGGACGAGAAGAGACCCAGTACTTC.

The chain has TRBV6-5 and TRBJ1-6; no definite D call. The CDR3 extends over 13 amino acids. The V and J ends lost 0 bases and 11 bases respectively, with 8 bases between them. CDR1 is MNHEY and CDR2 is SVGAGI in the germline V gene. The CDR3 spells CASSYSGWTPLHF. The CDR3 nucleotides read TGTGCCAGCAGTTACTCGGGGTGGACACCCCTCCACTTT.

The chain employs TRBV2 and TRBJ1-1, with 9 bases fitting TRBD1. CDR3 length: 15 amino acids. Germline CDR1 and CDR2: SNHLY and FYNNEI. The junction had 7 bases not matched to a gene; V was cut back by 6 bases and J by 2 bases. The CDR3 region is CASRPGQGRNTEAFF. The CDR3 coding sequence is TGTGCCAGCAGGCCGGGACAGGGAAGAAACACTGAAGCTTTCTTT.

The table lists this clone with a few counts. The J gene is TRBJ1-2, the V gene TRBV29-1; tentatively, D is TRBD1 (6 bases). The V and J ends lost 4 bases and 8 bases respectively, with 11 bases between them. CDR3 length: 11 amino acids. The germline V gene has CDR1 SQVTM and CDR2 ANQGSEA. The CDR3 DNA is TGCAGCGTTGTGGGGGGCTTGGGCTACACCTTC. Its translation is CSVVGGLGYTF.

This rearrangement joins TRBV6-1 to TRBJ1-5; 7 bases line up with TRBD1. Germline V gene lookup returns CDR1 MNHNS and CDR2 SASEGT. This CDR3 contains 14 residues. The trim removed 4 bases at V and 2 bases at J, leaving 2 bases unmatched. The CDR3: CASSVGQGNQPQHF. For the CDR3, the DNA is TGTGCCAGCAGTGTTGGACAGGGCAATCAGCCCCAGCATTTT.

The rearrangement joins TRBV2 to TRBJ1-5, with 8 bases aligning to TRBD1. Germline loops: CDR1 SNHLY, CDR2 FYNNEI. The V gene end was trimmed by 11 bases and the J gene end by 3 bases; junction bases not matched to a gene: 6. The CDR3 is 13 residues long. CDR3 sequence (DNA): TGTGCCGGGGGACAGGAAAACAATCAGCCCCAGCATTTT. It yields the protein CAGGQENNQPQHF. The whole variable domain, filled in from reference TRBV2 and TRBJ1-5, reads EPEVTQTPSHQVTQMGQEVILRCVPISNHLYFYWYRQILGQKVEFLVSFYNNEISEKSEIFDDQFSVERPDGSNFTLKIRSTKLEDSAMYFCAGGQENNQPQHFGDGTRLSIL.

The chain couples TRBV14 to TRBJ1-5, with 8 positions matching TRBD1. The J segment lost 2 bases and the V segment lost 0 bases, leaving 6 bases of the junction unmatched. From germline, CDR1 is SGHDN and CDR2 FVKESK. This CDR3 has 17 residues. CDR3 DNA sequence: TGTGCCAGCAGCCAAGAGGAAGACAGGGGTTGCAATCAGCCCCAGCATTTT. As protein: CASSQEEDRGCNQPQHF.

This clone was detected only a few times. The chain couples TRBV30 to TRBJ1-4; no firm D call. The V gene's germline CDR1 is GTSNPN and CDR2 SVGIG (reference sequence). The V end was cut by 5 bases, the J end by 8 bases, with 12 bases between. CDR3 length equals 12 residues. The CDR3 protein is CAWLSAGEKLFF. Written as DNA, the CDR3 is TGTGCCTGGCTTTCTGCCGGGGAAAAACTGTTTTTT. The variable domain in full, with the rest retrieved from reference TRBV30 and TRBJ1-4, is SQTIHQWPATLVQPVGSPLSLECTVEGTSNPNLYWYRQAAGRGLQLLFYSVGIGQISSEVPQNLSASRPQDRQFILSSKKLLLSDSGFYLCAWLSAGEKLFFGSGTQLSVL.

The chain uses TRBV19 and TRBJ1-5, with D unclear. Germline V gives CDR1 LNHDA, CDR2 SQIVND (reference sequence). V lost 3 bases to trimming and J lost 0 bases, with 3 bases between them. CDR3 length: 13 residues. Written as DNA, the CDR3 is TGTGCCAGTAGTATGAATAGCAATCAGCCCCAGCATTTT. Residues: CASSMNSNQPQHF.

The chain carries TRBV6-5 and TRBJ2-7, with D perhaps TRBD1 (6 bases). Trimming shortened V by 2 bases and J by 2 bases, and 16 bases separated the two germline ends. The CDR3 is 16 residues long. The germline V gene has CDR1 MNHEY and CDR2 SVGAGI. CDR3 in DNA: TGTGCCAGCAGTTACGCCTGGACAGAAACCGCCTACGAGCAGTACTTC. This gives the protein CASSYAWTETAYEQYF.

The chain is built from TRBV10-3 and TRBJ1-2, with a weak D call TRBD1 (5 bases). Germline CDR1 ENHRY, CDR2 SYGVKD. Between the trimmed V and J ends, which lost 0 bases and 11 bases, there was a span of 22 bases. The CDR3 runs 16 residues. The CDR3 region is CAISESAGDPSWGYTF. As DNA, the CDR3 is TGTGCCATCAGTGAGTCGGCGGGGGACCCCTCCTGGGGGTACACCTTC.

The rearrangement links TRBV5-6 to TRBJ2-7; TRBD1 agrees at 12 bases. The CDR3 totals 14 residues. V was clipped by 0 bases and J by 9 bases; unmatched bases: 4. Germline CDR1 and CDR2: SGHDT and YYEEEE. CDR3 residues: CASSLGGQGAWQYF. In nucleotides, the CDR3 is TGTGCCAGCAGCTTGGGGGGACAGGGGGCTTGGCAGTACTTC.

V usage is TRBV7-2 and J usage is TRBJ2-7; D unresolved. Trimming cost V 9 bases and J 0 bases, with 12 bases left between them. The CDR3 covers 13 residues. The germline CDR1 and CDR2 sequences are SGHTA and FQGNSA. CDR3 residues: CASGTEYSYEQYF. CDR3 sequence (DNA): TGTGCCAGTGGAACAGAATACTCCTACGAGCAGTACTTC.

The J gene is TRBJ2-7, the V gene TRBV5-1; D gene ambiguous. The CDR3 is 13 amino acids. The germline V gene has CDR1 SGHRS and CDR2 YFSETQ. V was shortened by 0 bases and J by 4 bases, with 8 bases between the two germline ends. Here the CDR3 reads CASSLGPGYEQYF. The CDR3 DNA is TGCGCCAGCAGCTTGGGCCCCGGATACGAGCAGTACTTC.

This clone was observed a single time. The gene calls are TRBV4-3 and TRBJ1-2; 7 nucleotides line up with TRBD1. The CDR3 is 17 amino acids. The V and J ends lost 2 bases and 1 base, in that order; junction bases with no gene match: 10. The V gene's germline CDR1 is LGHNA and CDR2 YSLEER. CDR3 sequence (DNA): TGCGCCAGCAGCCAATTCTATGGACAGGAACTTAACTATGGCTACACCTTC. Protein product: CASSQFYGQELNYGYTF.

The CDR3 reads CASSFYGQSAGYTF. CDR3 nucleotides: TGCGCCAGCAGCTTCTATGGACAGTCCGCTGGCTACACCTTC. The chain uses TRBV5-1 and TRBJ1-2; D is possibly TRBD1 (6 bases). Trimming took off 2 bases at V and 7 bases at J, with 15 bases between the two ends. Germline CDR1 SGHRS, CDR2 YFSETQ. The length of the CDR3 is 14 residues.

The CDR3 nucleotides are TGTGCCAGTAGTATATGGGAGAAGAACTATGGCTACACCTTC. This gives the protein CASSIWEKNYGYTF. This chain joins TRBV19 and TRBJ1-2; D unclear. The germline gives CDR1 LNHDA, CDR2 SQIVND (reference sequence). The CDR3 consists of 14 residues. V was cut by 2 bases and J by 2 bases, with 9 bases left in between.

As concerns this clone: Its ends do not fully match the called genes, so a read error is possible. This rearrangement joins TRBV2 to TRBJ2-7; 11 positions match TRBD2. Looked up from germline, CDR1 is SNHLY and CDR2 is FYNNEI. The length of the CDR3 is 14 residues. The CDR3 sequence: CASSRLAGPYGQYF. The CDR3 bases are TGTGCCAGCAGTAGACTAGCGGGGCCGTACGGGCAGTACTTC.

The chain combines TRBV7-9 with TRBJ2-7, with 8 positions matching TRBD2. V lost 3 bases, J lost 4 bases, and 8 bases stayed unmatched. Germline lookup yields CDR1 SEHNR and CDR2 FQNEAQ (reference sequence). The CDR3 extends over 15 amino acids. The CDR3 DNA sequence: TGTGCCAGCAGCTTGGTGGCGGGAGGTCCGTACGAGCAGTACTTC. Translating gives CASSLVAGGPYEQYF.

V is TRBV5-6 and J is TRBJ2-7; D is perhaps TRBD1 or TRBD2 (6 bases each). Trimming took off 0 bases at V and 1 base at J, with 14 bases between the two ends. The CDR3 totals 16 residues. Germline V CDR1 and CDR2: SGHDT, YYEEEE. CDR3: CASSLAWGAVSYEQYF. The CDR3 DNA reads TGTGCCAGCAGCTTGGCCTGGGGGGCGGTTTCCTACGAGCAGTACTTC.

The rearrangement uses TRBV5-4 and TRBJ2-2; 8 nucleotides match TRBD1. V lost 2 bases, J lost 4 bases, and 7 bases stayed unmatched. The CDR3 is 16 amino acids. Germline V lookup: CDR1 SGHNT, CDR2 YYREEE (reference sequence). In DNA, the CDR3 is TGTGCCAGCAGCTTATTAACAACAGGGGGCACCGGGGAGCTGTTTTTT. It specifies CASSLLTTGGTGELFF.